This T cell receptor (beta chain) was obtained from a study of blood T cell repertoires in COVID-19. Study overall: Some COVID-19 samples were acute and others convalescent; all came from the United States, Italy and Spain. The analysed material was cDNA or gDNA that came from T cells, B-cell-depleted T cells, or PBMCs.

From germline, CDR1 is SQVTM and CDR2 ANQGSEA. The V and J ends lost 0 bases and 3 bases, in that order; junction bases with no gene match: 17. The CDR3 has 19 residues. Comments on this clone: The same CDR3 can be traced to other DNA sequences in this sample.

Original methodology: Estimates of nucleated cell counts were drawn from the amplification of reference gene primers. The repertoire was sequenced with immunoSEQ multiplex PCR; TCRdb's copy has only in-frame clones and lacks some. The V and J calls and clone size were taken over from that table, and D and trimming were inferred from the DNA. The top ten clones hold approximately 6% of a sample with 150,000 to 200,000 clones, approximately 90% of them seen once. The sample comprised peripheral blood. The sequence came from a man in his forties or fifties with active or convalescent COVID-19. This chain links TRBV29-1 with TRBJ2-3; 8 bases agree with TRBD2. The CDR3 sequence is CSVEDLGAGGLDYTDTQYF. The CDR3 DNA reads as TGCAGCGTTGAAGATCTTGGCGCGGGAGGCCTGGATTATACAGATACGCAGTATTTT.